These 26 T cell receptor beta chains came from one sample sequenced in a study of T cell repertoires in aging, cancer and after chemotherapy (dated by TCRdb to 2018 to 2020). Sequencing was carried out with an Illumina MiSeq. Rearranged TRB sequences spanning V, D and J segments were amplified by multiplex touch-down PCR using a mixed TRB-A/B primer pool. The public sequencing data were trimmed at Q25 with fastp and processed into clonotypes with MiXCR by TCRdb, which kept only in-frame beta chains. Identical CDR3 proteins give one entry, which carries the most common genes and DNA. Recorded for this sample are over a thousand distinct CDR3 sequences; under 25% of them occurred a single time. The leading ten clones occupy roughly a fifth of the sample. Genomic DNA extracted from peripheral blood, rather than sorted cells or RNA, was used as the source for amplification of TCR beta rearrangements.

The specimen sequenced was blood. Receptors were obtained from a human donor with a solid tumor.

The chain employs TRBV20-1 and TRBJ1-1; D is unresolved. CDR1 DFQATT and CDR2 SNEGSKA come from the germline V gene (reference sequence). Trimming took off 0 bases at V and 6 bases at J, with 17 bases between the two ends. This CDR3 has 15 amino acids. Written as DNA, the CDR3 is TGCAGTGCTAGAGATTGGAAGAAAAGAGGCCCTGAAGCTTTCTTT. Protein sequence: CSARDWKKRGPEAFF.

This clonotype is labeled medium-sized. CDR3 DNA sequence: TGTGCCAGCAGCTACATAGCGCCGTTCTTC. The encoded protein is CASSYIAPFF. This chain links TRBV11-2 with TRBJ2-1; D might be TRBD2 (5 bases). With 4 bases removed from V and 15 bases from J, the gap between germline ends came to 10 bases. CDR1 is SGHAT, CDR2 FQNNGV, per germline. There are 10 residues in the CDR3. Using reference TRBV11-2 and TRBJ2-1 for the parts outside the CDR3, the full variable domain is EAGVAQSPRYKIIEKRQSVAFWCNPISGHATLYWYQQILGQGPKLLIQFQNNGVVDDSQLPKDRFSAERLKGVDSTLKIQPAKLEDSAVYLCASSYIAPFFGPGTRLTVL.

By frequency in the sample, this clonotype is large. The chain recombines TRBV5-4 with TRBJ2-5; the D gene is possibly TRBD2 (7 bases). Trimming left V 0 bases short and J 3 bases short, with 15 bases between. Germline assignment: CDR1 SGHNT and CDR2 YYREEE (reference sequence). This CDR3 has 16 residues. The CDR3 DNA sequence: TGTGCCAGCAGCTTGGTGGGGGGGCAGTCGAAAGAGACCCAGTACTTC. Protein sequence: CASSLVGGQSKETQYF.

The chain uses TRBV10-2 and TRBJ1-4; a weak D match, TRBD1 (6 bases). Germline assignment: CDR1 WSHSY and CDR2 SAAADI. There are 14 residues in the CDR3. The germline V and J ends were trimmed by 3 bases and 8 bases, with 13 bases remaining between them. CDR3 sequence (DNA): TGCGCCAGCAGTGAACAGGGTCGGGAGGAAAAACTGTTTTTT. Translation gives CASSEQGREEKLFF.

This clonotype is termed medium-sized. The gene calls are TRBV15 and TRBJ1-1, with TRBD1 matching 8 bases. Per germline, CDR1 LNHNV and CDR2 YYDKDF (reference sequence). J gave up 4 bases and V 2 bases, and 3 bases lay outside the gene matches. There are 14 residues in the CDR3. The CDR3 bases are TGTGCCACCAGCAGACGACAGGGGAGCACTGAAGCTTTCTTT. This codes for CATSRRQGSTEAFF.

By its share, this clonotype is medium-sized. The CDR3 DNA reads TGTGCCAGCAGCCTACAGGGGCTAGCGAGCCGCTACGAGCAGTACTTC. Amino acids: CASSLQGLASRYEQYF. J is TRBJ2-7 and V is TRBV6-2 or TRBV6-3, with a tentative D call TRBD1 (7 bases). V gave up 6 bases and J gave up 3 bases, with 21 bases separating them. CDR1 MNHEY and CDR2 SVGEGT come from the germline V gene. CDR3 size: 16 residues.

J is TRBJ2-7 and V is TRBV27; D call uncertain. The CDR3 contains 13 residues. Germline CDR1 and CDR2: MNHEY and SMNVEV (reference sequence). V lost 0 bases and J lost 3, with 6 bases in between. The CDR3 bases are TGTGCCAGCAGTTTATCGGGGTTCTACGAGCAGTACTTC. Translated: CASSLSGFYEQYF.

By sample share, this clonotype is large. The chain joins TRBV27 to TRBJ2-7, with 10 bases that match TRBD2. Germline CDR1 reads MNHEY; CDR2 reads SMNVEV (reference sequence). The V gene end was trimmed by 4 bases and the J gene end by 7 bases; junction bases not matched to a gene: 4. CDR3 length: 13 amino acids. Written as DNA, the CDR3 is TGTGCCAGCAGTTACAAGCGGGAGGGGGAGCAGTACTTC. Translating it yields CASSYKREGEQYF.

The genes are TRBV2 and TRBJ2-1; perhaps TRBD2 as D (6 bases). There are 15 residues in the CDR3. Germline V lookup: CDR1 SNHLY, CDR2 FYNNEI. Trimming removed 2 bases at V and 3 bases at J, with 11 bases between. CDR3 nucleotide sequence: TGTGCCAGCAGTGAAATGGACGGGGGCTACAATGAGCAGTTCTTC. This sequence encodes CASSEMDGGYNEQFF.

In this sample, this clonotype is medium-sized. The chain joins TRBV10-2 to TRBJ1-4; D unclear. Germline-derived CDR1 and CDR2 are WSHSY and SAAADI. The ends were cut back, 10 bases at V and 4 bases at J, with 13 bases in the middle. There are 13 residues in the CDR3. DNA of the CDR3: TGCGCCACAGCCGTGACGGGTAATGAAAAACTGTTTTTT. It translates to CATAVTGNEKLFF.

V is TRBV7-9 and J is TRBJ1-2; TRBD1 might be the D (5 bases). The V gene's germline CDR1 is SEHNR and CDR2 FQNEAQ (reference sequence). Deletions cut 1 base from V and 2 bases from J, with 11 bases between. There are 15 residues in the CDR3. Written as DNA, the CDR3 is TGTGCCAGCAGCTTAGGAGGGGTGGGGAACTATGGCTACACCTTC. It specifies CASSLGGVGNYGYTF.

This clonotype is deemed medium-sized. The chain carries TRBV5-6 and TRBJ2-7; TRBD1 agrees at 11 bases. Germline loops: CDR1 SGHDT, CDR2 YYEEEE. The CDR3 consists of 16 residues. J was trimmed by 5 bases and V by 0 bases; bases with no gene match: 7. The DNA for the CDR3 is TGTGCCAGCAGCTTGGGTAGGACAGGGGGCTTCGACGAGCAGTACTTC. As protein: CASSLGRTGGFDEQYF. Using reference TRBV5-6 and TRBJ2-7 for the parts outside the CDR3, the full variable domain is DAGVTQSPTHLIKTRGQQVTLRCSPKSGHDTVSWYQQALGQGPQFIFQYYEEEERQRGNFPDRFSGHQFPNYSSELNVNALLLGDSALYLCASSLGRTGGFDEQYFGPGTRLTVT.

With regard to this clonotype: This may stem from a read error, because a much larger clone lies one nucleotide away. V usage is TRBV10-3 and J usage is TRBJ1-4; D gene uncertain. CDR1 ENHRY and CDR2 SYGVKD come from the germline V gene. The length of the CDR3 is 13 residues. DNA for the CDR3: TGCGCCACAGCCGTGACGGGTAATGAAAATCTGTTTTTT. Translation gives CATAVTGNENLFF.

Only one count was recorded for this clonotype. The gene calls are TRBV28 and TRBJ2-2; 8 bases match TRBD1. This CDR3 comprises 16 residues. V gave up 8 bases and J gave up 1 base; unmatched junction bases: 9. Germline CDR1 and CDR2: MDHEN and SYDVKM. The CDR3 DNA follows: TGTGCCAGCCCGCCTTCCGGGACAGGGAACACCGGGGAGCTGTTTTTT. It is translated as CASPPSGTGNTGELFF.

The chain has TRBV7-2 and TRBJ2-1; D is unresolved. V was cut by 6 bases and J by 8 bases, with 23 bases left in between. CDR3 size: 16 residues. Germline V gives CDR1 SGHTA, CDR2 FQGNSA. The CDR3 protein is CASSSLRSPTSDEQFF. The CDR3 nucleotides are TGTGCCAGCAGTTCCCTTCGTAGCCCTACTTCTGATGAGCAGTTCTTC.

This clonotype was seen more than once but under ten times. The chain is built from TRBV5-1 and TRBJ2-7; 12 nucleotides align to TRBD2. Germline V CDR1 and CDR2: SGHRS, YFSETQ. This CDR3 spans 17 amino acids. J gave up 9 bases and V 2 bases, and 15 bases lay outside the gene matches. This CDR3 is CASSLGTSGFPTGVQYF. The CDR3, as DNA: TGCGCCAGCAGCTTAGGGACTAGCGGGTTCCCTACGGGAGTGCAGTACTTC.

The table lists this clonotype with a count of one. J is TRBJ2-1 and V is TRBV15; 11 nucleotides match TRBD2. V was pared by 5 bases and J by 6 bases, with 6 bases of the junction left unmatched. The CDR3 sequence is 15 residues long. Germline V gene sequence: CDR1 LNHNV, CDR2 YYDKDF (reference sequence). CDR3 amino acids: CATSLGLAGGNEQFF. The CDR3, as DNA: TGTGCCACCAGCCTCGGGCTAGCGGGGGGCAATGAGCAGTTCTTC. Looking up the rest from reference TRBV15 and TRBJ2-1 gives the full variable domain: DAMVIQNPRYQVTQFGKPVTLSCSQTLNHNVMYWYQQKSSQAPKLLFHYYDKDFNNEADTPDNFQSRRPNTSFCFLDIRSPGLGDTAMYLCATSLGLAGGNEQFFGPGTRLTVL.

By sample fraction, this clonotype is medium-sized. The chain combines TRBV6-1 with TRBJ1-1; 7 bases are a match to TRBD1. The germline CDR1 and CDR2 sequences are MNHNS and SASEGT. The CDR3 consists of 14 residues. V dropped 6 bases and J dropped 3; count of bases not matched to a gene: 7. CDR3 in amino acids: CASRPGQHYTEAFF. The CDR3 DNA follows: TGTGCCAGCAGGCCGGGACAGCACTACACTGAAGCTTTCTTT.

On this clonotype: A much larger clone is a single base away; this may be a read error. The rearrangement links TRBV6-5 to TRBJ1-1; D is uncertain. CDR1 and CDR2 (germline): MNHEY, SVGAGI. Trimming cost V 5 bases and J 3 bases, with 10 bases left between them. The CDR3 contains 13 residues. The CDR3 here is CASSRSEDTEAFF. CDR3 DNA: TGTGCCAGCAGTCGGTCGGAGGACACTGAAGCTTTCTTT.

By sample fraction, this clonotype is medium-sized. The chain links TRBV10-3 to TRBJ1-2; a weak D match, TRBD1 (5 bases). The V and J ends lost 4 bases and 0 bases respectively, with 9 bases between them. This CDR3 region has 14 residues. Germline lookup yields CDR1 ENHRY and CDR2 SYGVKD. In DNA form, the CDR3 reads TGTGCCATCAGTGGACAGCCGACTAACTATGGCTACACCTTC. As protein: CAISGQPTNYGYTF.

This clonotype occurred a few times. The chain employs TRBV7-2 and TRBJ1-5; the D gene is possibly TRBD1 (5 bases). Deletions cut 1 base from V and 7 bases from J, with 11 bases between. There are 14 residues in the CDR3. Germline CDR1 reads SGHTA; CDR2 reads FQGNSA. In nucleotides, the CDR3 is TGTGCCAGCAGCTTAGAAGGGGCCGGGCAGCCCCAGCATTTT. Translating gives CASSLEGAGQPQHF.

Relative to its sample, this clonotype is medium-sized. The chain couples TRBV5-6 to TRBJ1-3; 7 bases line up with TRBD1. V lost 5 bases and J lost 2; bases outside the gene matches: 7. CDR1 and CDR2 from the germline V gene are SGHDT and YYEEEE. The CDR3 consists of 15 residues. The CDR3 loop is CASRYRGFAGNTIYF. Written as DNA, the CDR3 is TGTGCCAGCAGATACAGGGGTTTTGCTGGAAACACCATATATTTT. The whole variable domain, remainder taken from reference TRBV5-6 and TRBJ1-3, is DAGVTQSPTHLIKTRGQQVTLRCSPKSGHDTVSWYQQALGQGPQFIFQYYEEEERQRGNFPDRFSGHQFPNYSSELNVNALLLGDSALYLCASRYRGFAGNTIYFGEGSWLTVV.

By share of the sample, this clonotype is medium-sized. V usage is TRBV18 and J usage is TRBJ1-6, with a weak D call TRBD1 (6 bases). Trimming removed 2 bases at V and 10 bases at J, with 15 bases between. Per germline, CDR1 KGHSH and CDR2 LQKENI. CDR3 size: 15 residues. The CDR3 protein is CASSPVGAQGSPLHF. CDR3 sequence (DNA): TGTGCCAGCTCACCAGTGGGGGCGCAGGGATCACCCCTCCACTTT.

This clonotype was counted between two and nine times. The J gene is TRBJ1-1, the V gene TRBV7-9; D uncertain. This CDR3 contains 13 residues. V lost 1 base to trimming and J lost 1 base, with 4 bases between them. CDR1 is SEHNR, CDR2 FQNEAQ, per germline (reference sequence). The CDR3 bases are TGTGCCAGCAGCTTAGTCGGGAACACTGAAGCTTTCTTT. Its translation: CASSLVGNTEAFF.

Judged by abundance, this clonotype is medium-sized. The V and J genes are TRBV30 and TRBJ1-3, with TRBD1 identical over 7 bases. V lost 3 bases, J lost 0 bases, and 2 bases stayed unmatched. Germline values: CDR1 GTSNPN, CDR2 SVGIG (reference sequence). This CDR3 has 14 amino acids. The CDR3 nucleotides read TGTGCCTGGAGAGGGACAGCCTCTGGAAACACCATATATTTT. This gives the protein CAWRGTASGNTIYF.

As for this clonotype: A much larger clone lies one base from this, so it may be a read error. The CDR3 DNA is TGTGCCAGAAGCTCCCACCGGGACAGGGGGAGAGCTAATGAAAAACTGTTTTTT. Amino acids: CARSSHRDRGRANEKLFF. This rearrangement joins TRBV5-6 to TRBJ1-4; 11 bases line up with TRBD1. The CDR3 is 18 residues long. CDR1 and CDR2 (germline): SGHDT, YYEEEE.